What follows describes a single T cell receptor (beta chain). Generated by immunoSEQ multiplex PCR, the TCRdb table keeps only in-frame clones and is missing some. The sample includes 95,000 to 110,000 clones, roughly 80% of them seen just once. The data belong to a study of T cell clones after liver transplantation. CDR3 length: 15 amino acids. Per germline, CDR1 SEHNR and CDR2 FQNEAQ (reference sequence). The ends were cut back, 4 bases at V and 5 bases at J, with 15 bases in the middle. The sequence derives from a human donor who received a liver transplant. The chain joins TRBV7-9 to TRBJ2-1; tentatively, D is TRBD2 (5 bases). The sequencing used CD4+ T cells from blood, collected before liver transplant. The CDR3 nucleotides are TGTGCCAGCAGCTCGCGGGTGTGGGGAAACAATGAGCAGTTCTTC. Its translation is CASSSRVWGNNEQFF.